Described below is a single T cell receptor (beta chain) sequence and its context. The target of this receptor is not known. It may be a read error: a sequence one base away is much more abundant. The identical CDR3 is also encoded by other nucleotide sequences in the sample. For this chain, trimming is 3 bases at the V end and 0 bases at the J end, and the number of junction bases without a gene match is 3. From the cysteine through the phenylalanine, the CDR3 covers 15 amino acids. The read is trimmed to its CDR3 DNA, 45 bases read in frame from base 1. CDR1 SGDLS and CDR2 YYNGEE are derived from the germline V gene. Sample time point, as interpreted from the label and publication: cycle 2 day 1 (C2D1) of nivolumab. All trial patients had relapsed after autologous stem cell transplantation, with cohorts A, B and C differing in prior brentuximab vedotin exposure. The trial cohort was composed of approximately 56 patients with relapsed/refractory classical Hodgkin lymphoma, for whom complete response, partial response or progressive disease was recorded as best overall response. In the multi-cohort phase II CheckMate 205 trial, trial patients received single-agent nivolumab. An independent review committee assessed best overall response by applying the 2007 International Working Group response criteria. PBMCs from the trial were collected at three points: immediately before nivolumab initiation (C1D1), and during therapy at cycle 2 day 1 and cycle 4 day 1. Peripheral blood was collected in 8 mL Vacutainer Cell Preparation Tubes, from which PBMCs were isolated by centrifugation and then cryopreserved.

The source of the sample is a study of PD-1 blockade in classical Hodgkin lymphoma (dated by TCRdb to the early 2020s). A note on the overall study: Nivolumab dosing was 3 mg/kg intravenously every 2 weeks, continuing until either disease progression or unacceptable toxicity. To define a peripheral blood immune signature of response to PD-1 blockade in classical Hodgkin lymphoma, the study combined TCR beta sequencing with CyTOF.

The Qiagen DNeasy kit was used to extract genomic DNA both from unsorted PBMCs and from the negatively selected CD4+ and CD8+ fractions. Using primers that anneal to V and J segments, immunoSEQ multiplex PCR amplified the TCR beta CDR3 regions. A synthetic immune receptor repertoire was used to minimize amplification bias, and any remaining bias was removed computationally after sequencing. The study's own analysis went as follows. Custom Python scripts were used to quantify repertoire diversity as the Shannon entropy index. Unsorted, CD4+ and CD8+ repertoires were analyzed separately, except for combined analyses in which CD4+ and CD8+ sequences were merged in silico. A clone was considered expanded if an increase in frequency of at least 2-fold after treatment relative to C1D1 was found, and a pseudocount of 0.5 was applied to clones undetected at baseline. Clones with 0 or 1 copy at C1D1 were classified as singleton clones, and clones with 2 or more copies were classified as non-singleton clones. Clones expanded in unsorted samples were assigned a CD4+, CD8+ or unknown annotation through matching of protein sequences in sorted samples from the same patient. Wilcoxon tests were applied to paired samples to test diversity changes from C1D1 to C4D1. TCRdb re-hosts the immuneACCESS table, in-frame sequences only. Its copies lack some clones; in the studies checked, an unresolved V gene accounts for under half of them, and the cause for the rest is not known. Clone size and the V and J calls come from that table; the DNA yielded D and trimming. The sample contains just over 25,000 clones, around 70% of them found a single time. The ten top clones hold approximately 12% of the sample.

Broad study findings and their caveats: Baseline TCR diversity was reported to be lower in newly diagnosed patients than in healthy donors, and even lower in relapsed/refractory patients. Diversity was lower in patients who began nivolumab less than 1 year after ASCT, so these patients were left out of later analyses to avoid confounding by immune reconstitution. CD4+ but not CD8+ TCR diversity rose significantly by C4D1 (p=0.0027 vs p=0.16), most apparent in complete responders (p=0.02). Among trial patients, those achieving complete response had baseline diversity similar to that of newly diagnosed patients, while diversity was significantly lower in partial responders and progressors. The study covered only a single clinical trial cohort, and the causes of the repertoire differences, possibly disease activity or prior therapy, were still not defined.

The sequenced sample was peripheral blood mononuclear cells (PBMCs), obtained before the second cycle of nivolumab. The chain couples TRBV9 to TRBJ2-1, with 7 junctional bases fitting TRBD2. The receptor comes from a human donor with classical Hodgkin lymphoma. The CDR3 loop reads CASSAGGSSYNEQFF. The nucleotides are TGTGCCAGCAGCGCCGGGGGGAGCTCCTACAATGAGCAGTTCTTC. Beyond the CDR3, the reference TRBV9 and TRBJ2-1 genes provide the residues; the full variable domain reads: DSGVTQTPKHLITATGQRVTLRCSPRSGDLSVYWYQQSLDQGLQFLIQYYNGEERAKGNILERFSAQQFPDLHSELNLSSLELGDSALYFCASSAGGSSYNEQFFGPGTRLTVL.